A selection of T cell receptor beta chains follows, all from one sample in a study of identical twins. A single record per CDR3 protein comes from TCRdb applying MiXCR to the 5' RACE reads. The data hold around 250,000 distinct CDR3 sequences, with roughly 13% observed a single time. Separately, the same data were catalogued under a study of yellow fever vaccine responses in identical twins.

The sample comprised memory (CD45RO+) T cells sorted from blood. Receptors originate from a woman aged 18 to 35 in good health. The CDR3 runs from the conserved cysteine through the conserved F or W. Fields, in order: D gene, J gene, V gene, clone size, CDR3 protein, CDR3 DNA. A D gene is named only where the DNA matches it firmly. Clone size appears in some rows only: once, few, many, or a class for an expanded clone.

-,TRBJ1-2,TRBV6-5,few,CASSKGNYGYTF,TGTGCCAGCAGTAAGGGGAACTATGGCTACACCTTC
-,TRBJ2-2,TRBV7-8,few,CASSLGRGVGRTGELFF,TGTGCCAGCAGCTTAGGCAGGGGCGTGGGGAGGACTGGGGAGCTGTTTTTT
-,TRBJ2-1,TRBV27,many,CASSFVGQRIIEQFF,TGTGCCAGCAGTTTTGTTGGACAGAGGATCATTGAGCAGTTCTTC
-,TRBJ2-6,TRBV4-2,many,CASSQGGATGANVLTF,TGTGCCAGCAGCCAAGGAGGGGCAACAGGGGCCAACGTCCTGACTTTC
TRBD1,TRBJ2-5,TRBV5-5,few,CASSATGVPRETQYF,TGTGCCAGCAGCGCAACAGGGGTCCCCAGGGAGACCCAGTACTTC
-,TRBJ2-5,TRBV27,many,CASWEAGRQETQYF,TGTGCCAGTTGGGAGGCGGGAAGACAAGAGACCCAGTACTTC
TRBD1,TRBJ2-6,TRBV12-3/TRBV12-4,few,CASSLRGTGLSGANVLTF,TGTGCCAGCAGTTTAAGGGGGACAGGACTCTCTGGGGCCAACGTCCTGACTTTC
-,TRBJ2-7,TRBV20-1,-,CSAPDDTSTYEQYF,TGCAGTGCACCGGACGACACCTCTACCTACGAGCAGTACTTC
-,TRBJ2-1,TRBV15,few,CATSTRAAYNEQFF,TGTGCCACCAGCACCCGGGCGGCCTACAATGAGCAGTTCTTC
-,TRBJ2-7,TRBV7-2,-,CASSGGRGPVYEQYF,TGTGCCAGCAGCGGGGGCAGGGGCCCCGTATACGAGCAGTACTTC